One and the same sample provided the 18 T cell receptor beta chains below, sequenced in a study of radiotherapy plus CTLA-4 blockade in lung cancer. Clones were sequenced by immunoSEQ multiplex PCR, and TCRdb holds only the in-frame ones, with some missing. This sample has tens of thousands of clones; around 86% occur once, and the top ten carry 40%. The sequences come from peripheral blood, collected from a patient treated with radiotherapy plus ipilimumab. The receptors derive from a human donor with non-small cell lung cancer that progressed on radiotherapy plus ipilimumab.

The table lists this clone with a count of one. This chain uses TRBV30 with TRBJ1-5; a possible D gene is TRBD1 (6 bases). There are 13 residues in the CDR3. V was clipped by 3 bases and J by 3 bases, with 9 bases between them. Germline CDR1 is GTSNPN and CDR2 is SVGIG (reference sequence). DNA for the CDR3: TGTGCCTGGAGAGGGGGTACCAATCAGCCCCAGCATTTT. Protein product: CAWRGGTNQPQHF. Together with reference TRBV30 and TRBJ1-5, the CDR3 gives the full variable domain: SQTIHQWPATLVQPVGSPLSLECTVEGTSNPNLYWYRQAAGRGLQLLFYSVGIGQISSEVPQNLSASRPQDRQFILSSKKLLLSDSGFYLCAWRGGTNQPQHFGDGTRLSIL.

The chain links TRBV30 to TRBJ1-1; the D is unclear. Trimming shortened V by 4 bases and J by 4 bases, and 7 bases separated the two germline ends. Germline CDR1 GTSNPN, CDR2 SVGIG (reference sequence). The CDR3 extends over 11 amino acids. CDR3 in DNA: TGTGCCTGGATAGTAGGCACTGAAGCTTTCTTT. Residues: CAWIVGTEAFF.

The CDR3 protein is CASSPGDFYGYTF. The CDR3 coding sequence is TGTGCCAGCAGCCCCGGAGATTTCTATGGCTACACCTTC. This chain uses TRBV13 with TRBJ1-2; D remains ambiguous. This CDR3 comprises 13 residues. In germline, CDR1 is PRHDT, CDR2 FYEKMQ (reference sequence). Between the trimmed V and J ends, which lost 5 bases and 4 bases, there was a span of 11 bases.

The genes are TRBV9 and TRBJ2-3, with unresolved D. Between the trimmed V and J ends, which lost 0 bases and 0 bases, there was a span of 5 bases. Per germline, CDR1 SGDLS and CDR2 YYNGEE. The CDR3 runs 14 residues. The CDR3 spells CASSVDPSTDTQYF. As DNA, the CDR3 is TGTGCCAGCAGCGTAGACCCGAGCACAGATACGCAGTATTTT. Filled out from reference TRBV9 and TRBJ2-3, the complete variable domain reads DSGVTQTPKHLITATGQRVTLRCSPRSGDLSVYWYQQSLDQGLQFLIQYYNGEERAKGNILERFSAQQFPDLHSELNLSSLELGDSALYFCASSVDPSTDTQYFGPGTRLTVL.

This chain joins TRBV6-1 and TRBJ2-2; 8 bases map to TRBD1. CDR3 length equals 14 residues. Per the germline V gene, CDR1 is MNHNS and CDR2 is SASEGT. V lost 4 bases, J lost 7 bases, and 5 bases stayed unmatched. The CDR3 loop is CASSGAGGVGELFF. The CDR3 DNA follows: TGTGCCAGCAGTGGTGCAGGGGGCGTCGGGGAGCTGTTTTTT.

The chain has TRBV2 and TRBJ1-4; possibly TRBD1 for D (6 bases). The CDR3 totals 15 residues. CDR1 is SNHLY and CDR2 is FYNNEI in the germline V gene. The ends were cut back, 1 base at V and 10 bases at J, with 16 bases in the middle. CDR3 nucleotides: TGTGCCAGCAGTGAAGGGCGGGGGGCATTTGGAAAACTGTTTTTT. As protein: CASSEGRGAFGKLFF.

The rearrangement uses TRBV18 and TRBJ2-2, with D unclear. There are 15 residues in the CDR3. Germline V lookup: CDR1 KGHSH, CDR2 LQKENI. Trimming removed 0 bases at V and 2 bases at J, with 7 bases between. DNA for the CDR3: TGTGCCAGCTCACCACCCTCCATAAACACCGGGGAGCTGTTTTTT. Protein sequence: CASSPPSINTGELFF.

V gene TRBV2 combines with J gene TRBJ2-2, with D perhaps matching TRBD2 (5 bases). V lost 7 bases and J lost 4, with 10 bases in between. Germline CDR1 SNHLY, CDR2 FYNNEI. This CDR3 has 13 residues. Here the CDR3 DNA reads TGTGCCAGCACACTAGGTGGCACCGGGGAGCTGTTTTTT. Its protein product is CASTLGGTGELFF.

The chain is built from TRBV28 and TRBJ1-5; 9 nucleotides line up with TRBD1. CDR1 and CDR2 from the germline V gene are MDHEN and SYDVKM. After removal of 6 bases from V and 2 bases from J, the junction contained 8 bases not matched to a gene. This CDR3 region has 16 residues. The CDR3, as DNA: TGTGCCAGCAGCGCGATACAGGGGGCGGGCAATCAGCCCCAGCATTTT. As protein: CASSAIQGAGNQPQHF. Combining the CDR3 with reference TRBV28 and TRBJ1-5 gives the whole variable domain DVKVTQSSRYLVKRTGEKVFLECVQDMDHENMFWYRQDPGLGLRLIYFSYDVKMKEKGDIPEGYSVSREKKERFSLILESASTNQTSMYLCASSAIQGAGNQPQHFGDGTRLSIL.

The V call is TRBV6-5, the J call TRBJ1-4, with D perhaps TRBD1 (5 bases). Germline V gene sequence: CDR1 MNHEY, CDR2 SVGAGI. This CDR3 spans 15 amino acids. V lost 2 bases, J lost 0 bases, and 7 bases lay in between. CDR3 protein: CASSYGGSTNEKLFF. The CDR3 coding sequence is TGTGCCAGCAGTTACGGGGGATCAACTAATGAAAAACTGTTTTTT.

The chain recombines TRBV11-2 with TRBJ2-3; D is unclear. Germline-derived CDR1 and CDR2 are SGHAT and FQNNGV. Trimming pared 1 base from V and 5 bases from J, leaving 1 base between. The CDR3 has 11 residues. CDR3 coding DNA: TGTGCCAGCAGCTTAGGAGATACGCAGTATTTT. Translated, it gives CASSLGDTQYF.

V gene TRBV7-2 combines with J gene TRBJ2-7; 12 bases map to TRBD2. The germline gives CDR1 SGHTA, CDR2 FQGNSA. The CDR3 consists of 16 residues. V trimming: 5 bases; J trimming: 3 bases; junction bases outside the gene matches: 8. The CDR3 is CASSRFRTSGNYEQYF. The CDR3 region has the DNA TGTGCCAGCAGCCGTTTCCGGACTAGCGGGAACTACGAGCAGTACTTC.

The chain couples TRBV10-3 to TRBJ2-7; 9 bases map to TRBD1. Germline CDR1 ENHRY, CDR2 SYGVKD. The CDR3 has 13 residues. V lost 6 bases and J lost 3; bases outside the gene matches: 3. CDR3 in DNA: TGTGCCATCAGGACAGGGGGAAGCTACGAGCAGTACTTC. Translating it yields CAIRTGGSYEQYF.

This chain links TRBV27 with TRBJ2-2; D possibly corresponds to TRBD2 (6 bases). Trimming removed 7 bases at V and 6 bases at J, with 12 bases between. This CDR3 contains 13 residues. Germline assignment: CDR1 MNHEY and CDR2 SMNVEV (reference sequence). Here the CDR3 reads CASKRDLAGELFF. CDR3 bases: TGTGCCAGCAAGAGGGACTTGGCCGGGGAGCTGTTTTTT.

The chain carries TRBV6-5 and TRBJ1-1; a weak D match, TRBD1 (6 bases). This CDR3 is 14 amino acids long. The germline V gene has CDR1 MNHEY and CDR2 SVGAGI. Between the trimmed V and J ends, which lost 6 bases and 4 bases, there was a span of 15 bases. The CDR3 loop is CASSRLRGGTEAFF. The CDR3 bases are TGTGCCAGCAGCCGCCTAAGGGGGGGCACTGAAGCTTTCTTT.

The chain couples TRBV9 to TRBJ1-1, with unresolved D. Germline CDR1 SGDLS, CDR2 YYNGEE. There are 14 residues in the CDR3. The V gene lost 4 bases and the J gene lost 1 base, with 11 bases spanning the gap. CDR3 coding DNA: TGTGCCAGCAGCCCTACTCGCGAGAACACTGAAGCTTTCTTT. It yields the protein CASSPTRENTEAFF.

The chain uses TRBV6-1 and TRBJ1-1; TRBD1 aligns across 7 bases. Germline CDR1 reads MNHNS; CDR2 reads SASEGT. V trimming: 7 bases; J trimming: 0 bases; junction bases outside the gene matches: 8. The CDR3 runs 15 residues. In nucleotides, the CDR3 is TGTGCCAGCACAAGGGACAGAGCCATGAACACTGAAGCTTTCTTT. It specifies CASTRDRAMNTEAFF.

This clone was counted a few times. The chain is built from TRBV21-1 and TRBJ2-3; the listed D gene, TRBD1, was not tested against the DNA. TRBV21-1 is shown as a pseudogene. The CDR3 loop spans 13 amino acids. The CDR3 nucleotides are TGTGCCAGCTGCTACAGGGACACAGATACGCAGTATTTT. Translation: CASCYRDTDTQYF.